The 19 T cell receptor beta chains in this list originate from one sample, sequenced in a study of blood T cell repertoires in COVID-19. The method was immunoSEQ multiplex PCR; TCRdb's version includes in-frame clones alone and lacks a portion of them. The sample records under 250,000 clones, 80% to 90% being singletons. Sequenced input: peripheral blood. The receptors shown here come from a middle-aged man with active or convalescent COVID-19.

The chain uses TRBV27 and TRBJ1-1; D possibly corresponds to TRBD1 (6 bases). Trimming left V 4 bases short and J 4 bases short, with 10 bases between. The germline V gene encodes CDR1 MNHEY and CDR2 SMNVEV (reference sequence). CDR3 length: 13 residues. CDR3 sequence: CASSYQGSTEAFF. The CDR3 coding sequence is TGTGCCAGCAGTTACCAGGGGAGCACTGAAGCTTTCTTT.

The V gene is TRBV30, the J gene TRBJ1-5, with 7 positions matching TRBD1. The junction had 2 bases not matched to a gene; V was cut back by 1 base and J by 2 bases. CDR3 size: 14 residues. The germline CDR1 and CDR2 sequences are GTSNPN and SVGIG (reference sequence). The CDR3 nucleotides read TGTGCCTGGAGTGAAGGACAGGGCAATCAGCCCCAGCATTTT. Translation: CAWSEGQGNQPQHF.

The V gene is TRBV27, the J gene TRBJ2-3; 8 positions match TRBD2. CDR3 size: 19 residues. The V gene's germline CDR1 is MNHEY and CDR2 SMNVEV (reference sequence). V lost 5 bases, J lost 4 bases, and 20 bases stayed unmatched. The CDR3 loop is CASSNRVTHSRGGADTQYF. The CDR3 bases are TGTGCCAGCAGTAACAGGGTGACCCACTCTCGGGGGGGGGCAGATACGCAGTATTTT.

This CDR3 reads CASSRTGGNTEAFF. The CDR3, as DNA: TGTGCCAGTAGTAGGACAGGGGGGAACACTGAAGCTTTCTTT. The chain is built from TRBV19 and TRBJ1-1; 10 positions match TRBD1. V lost 4 bases, J lost 1 base, and 0 bases stayed unmatched. CDR1 is LNHDA, CDR2 SQIVND, per germline (reference sequence). The CDR3 has 14 residues.

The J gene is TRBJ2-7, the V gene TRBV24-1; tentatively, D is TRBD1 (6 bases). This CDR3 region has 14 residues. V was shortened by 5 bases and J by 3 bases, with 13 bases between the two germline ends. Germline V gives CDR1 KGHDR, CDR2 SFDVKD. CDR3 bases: TGTGCCACCAGTGCGGCAGGGGCACTCTACGAGCAGTACTTC. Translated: CATSAAGALYEQYF.

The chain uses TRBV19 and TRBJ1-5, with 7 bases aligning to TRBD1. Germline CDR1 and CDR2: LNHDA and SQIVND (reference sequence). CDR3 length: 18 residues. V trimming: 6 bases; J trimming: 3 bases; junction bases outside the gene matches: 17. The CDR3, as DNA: TGTGCCAGTAGCCCAGGAGGTATCCGCGACAGGGACAATCAGCCCCAGCATTTT. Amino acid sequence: CASSPGGIRDRDNQPQHF.

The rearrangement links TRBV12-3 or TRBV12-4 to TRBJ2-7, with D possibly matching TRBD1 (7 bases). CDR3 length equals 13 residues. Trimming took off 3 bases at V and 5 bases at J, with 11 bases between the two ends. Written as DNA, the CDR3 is TGTGCCAGCAGTTTCGCAGGGGGGAACGAGCAGTACTTC. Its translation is CASSFAGGNEQYF.

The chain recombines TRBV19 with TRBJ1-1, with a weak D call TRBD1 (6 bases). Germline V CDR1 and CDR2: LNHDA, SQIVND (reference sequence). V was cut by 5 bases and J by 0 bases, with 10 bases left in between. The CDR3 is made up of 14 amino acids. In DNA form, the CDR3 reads TGTGCCAGTAGTGGAGGACAGTTGAACACTGAAGCTTTCTTT. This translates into CASSGGQLNTEAFF.

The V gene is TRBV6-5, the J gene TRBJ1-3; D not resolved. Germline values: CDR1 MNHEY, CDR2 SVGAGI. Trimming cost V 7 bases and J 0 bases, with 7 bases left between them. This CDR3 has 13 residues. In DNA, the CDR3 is TGTGCCAGCAACCCAGACTCTGGAAACACCATATATTTT. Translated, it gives CASNPDSGNTIYF.

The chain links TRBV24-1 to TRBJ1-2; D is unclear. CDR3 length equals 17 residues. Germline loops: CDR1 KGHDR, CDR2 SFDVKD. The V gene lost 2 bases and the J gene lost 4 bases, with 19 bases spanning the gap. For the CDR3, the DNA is TGTGCCACCAGTGATTCCGCCGTCTCGGTGTCCACCTATGGCTACACCTTC. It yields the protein CATSDSAVSVSTYGYTF.

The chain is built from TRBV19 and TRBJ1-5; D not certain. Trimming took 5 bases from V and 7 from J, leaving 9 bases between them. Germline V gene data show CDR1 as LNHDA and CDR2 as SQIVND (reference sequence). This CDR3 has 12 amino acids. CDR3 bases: TGTGCCAGTAGTCCTCGGGAGCAGCCCCAGCATTTT. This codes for CASSPREQPQHF.

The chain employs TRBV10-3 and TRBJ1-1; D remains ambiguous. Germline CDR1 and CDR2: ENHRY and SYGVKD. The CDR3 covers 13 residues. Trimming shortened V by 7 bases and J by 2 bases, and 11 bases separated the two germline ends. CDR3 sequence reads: CAIKGEGNTEAFF. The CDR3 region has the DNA TGTGCCATCAAGGGAGAGGGAAACACTGAAGCTTTCTTT.

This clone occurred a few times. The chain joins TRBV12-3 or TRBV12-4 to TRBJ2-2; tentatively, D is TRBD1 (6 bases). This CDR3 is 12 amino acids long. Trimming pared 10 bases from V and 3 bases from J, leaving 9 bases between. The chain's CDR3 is CATDSYTGELFF. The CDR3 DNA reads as TGTGCCACGGACAGTTACACCGGGGAGCTGTTTTTT.

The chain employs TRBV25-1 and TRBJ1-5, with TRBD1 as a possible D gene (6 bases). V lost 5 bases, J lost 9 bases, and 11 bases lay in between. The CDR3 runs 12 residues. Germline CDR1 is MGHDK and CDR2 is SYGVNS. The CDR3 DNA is TGTGCCAGCAGTAAGCAGGGGACGCCCCAGCATTTT. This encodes CASSKQGTPQHF.

The CDR3 sequence: CASSEAGVMGLYEQYF. The DNA of the CDR3 is TGTGCCAGCAGTGAAGCGGGCGTGATGGGCCTATACGAGCAGTACTTC. The J gene is TRBJ2-7, the V gene TRBV6-1, with D unresolved. The CDR3 has 16 amino acids. Germline V CDR1 and CDR2: MNHNS, SASEGT. Trimming removed 0 bases at V and 4 bases at J, with 16 bases between.

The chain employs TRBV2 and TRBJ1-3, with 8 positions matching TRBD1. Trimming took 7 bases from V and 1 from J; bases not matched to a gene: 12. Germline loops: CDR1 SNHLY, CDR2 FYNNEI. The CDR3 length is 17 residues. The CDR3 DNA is TGTGCCAGCAAGATTTCAGGACAGGGAGGGTCTGGAAACACCATATATTTT. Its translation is CASKISGQGGSGNTIYF.

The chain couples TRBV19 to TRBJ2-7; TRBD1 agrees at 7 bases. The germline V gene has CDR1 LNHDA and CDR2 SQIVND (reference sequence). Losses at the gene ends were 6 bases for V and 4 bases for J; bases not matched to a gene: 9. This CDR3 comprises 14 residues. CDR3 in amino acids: CASSSRDRRYEQYF. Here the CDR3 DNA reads TGTGCCAGTAGCTCCCGGGACAGAAGATACGAGCAGTACTTC.

CDR3 sequence (DNA): TGTGTCACGGAGACCCCCGACAATGAGCAGTTCTTC. This gives the protein CVTETPDNEQFF. V is TRBV19 and J is TRBJ2-1, with D uncertain. This CDR3 has 12 amino acids. Germline V lookup: CDR1 LNHDA, CDR2 SQIVND (reference sequence).

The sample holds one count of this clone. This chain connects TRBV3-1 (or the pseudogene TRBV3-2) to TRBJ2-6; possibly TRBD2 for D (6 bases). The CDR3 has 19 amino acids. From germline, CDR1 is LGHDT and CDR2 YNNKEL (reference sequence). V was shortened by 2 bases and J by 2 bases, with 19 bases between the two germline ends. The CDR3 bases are TGTGCCAGCAGCCAACTACGGGACTCCACACCGACTGGGGCCAACGTCCTGACTTTC. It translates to CASSQLRDSTPTGANVLTF.